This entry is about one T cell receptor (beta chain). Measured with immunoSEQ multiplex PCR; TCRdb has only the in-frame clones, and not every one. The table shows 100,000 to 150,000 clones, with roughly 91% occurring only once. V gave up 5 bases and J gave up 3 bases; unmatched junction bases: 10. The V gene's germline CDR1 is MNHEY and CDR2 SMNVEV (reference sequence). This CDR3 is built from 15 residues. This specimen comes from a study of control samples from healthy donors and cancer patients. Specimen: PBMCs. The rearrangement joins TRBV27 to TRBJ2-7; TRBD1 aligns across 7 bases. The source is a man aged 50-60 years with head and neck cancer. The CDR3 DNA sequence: TGTGCCAGCAGTCTCAAGGGGGCCTGGGGCTACGAGCAGTACTTC. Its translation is CASSLKGAWGYEQYF.